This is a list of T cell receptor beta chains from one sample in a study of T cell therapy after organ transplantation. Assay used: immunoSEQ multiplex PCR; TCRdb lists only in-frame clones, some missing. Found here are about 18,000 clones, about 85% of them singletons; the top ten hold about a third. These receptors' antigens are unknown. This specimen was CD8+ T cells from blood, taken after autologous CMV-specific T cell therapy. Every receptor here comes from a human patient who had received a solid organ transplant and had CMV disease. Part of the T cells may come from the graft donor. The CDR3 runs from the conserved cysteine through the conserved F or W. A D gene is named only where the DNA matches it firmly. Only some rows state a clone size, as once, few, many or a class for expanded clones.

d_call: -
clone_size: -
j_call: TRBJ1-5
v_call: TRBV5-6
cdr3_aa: CASSFRGNQPQHF
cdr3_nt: TGTGCCAGCAGCTTCCGGGGCAATCAGCCCCAGCATTTT

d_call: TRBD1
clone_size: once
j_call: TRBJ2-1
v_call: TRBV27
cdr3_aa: CASSYDRAYNEQFF
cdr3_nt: TGTGCCAGCAGTTACGACAGGGCTTACAATGAGCAGTTCTTC

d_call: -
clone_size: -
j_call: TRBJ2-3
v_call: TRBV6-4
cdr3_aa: CASSDGGSTDTQYF
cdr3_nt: TGTGCCAGCAGTGACGGGGGGAGCACAGATACGCAGTATTTT

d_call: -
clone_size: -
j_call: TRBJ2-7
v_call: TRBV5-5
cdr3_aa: CASSSWTVPYEQYF
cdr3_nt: TGTGCCAGCAGCTCGTGGACAGTCCCCTACGAGCAGTACTTC

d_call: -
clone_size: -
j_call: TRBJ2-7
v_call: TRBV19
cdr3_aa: CASSLSESYEQYF
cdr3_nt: TGTGCCAGTAGTCTGTCTGAGTCCTACGAGCAGTACTTC

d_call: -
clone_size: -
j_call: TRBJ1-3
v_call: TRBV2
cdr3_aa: CASSDVRNTIYF
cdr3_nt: TGTGCCAGCAGTGACGTTAGAAACACCATATATTTT

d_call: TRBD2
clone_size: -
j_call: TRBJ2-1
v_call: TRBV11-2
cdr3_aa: CASSLELAGGLYNEQFF
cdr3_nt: TGTGCCAGCAGCTTAGAGCTAGCGGGAGGGCTTTACAATGAGCAGTTCTTC

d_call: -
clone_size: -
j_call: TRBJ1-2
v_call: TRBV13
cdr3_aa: CASSLAFDEPLYGYTF
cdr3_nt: TGTGCCAGCAGCTTAGCCTTCGATGAACCGCTATATGGCTACACCTTC

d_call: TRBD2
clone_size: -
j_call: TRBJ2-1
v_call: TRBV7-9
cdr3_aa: CASSPGLAGGAYNEQFF
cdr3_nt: TGTGCCAGCAGCCCGGGACTAGCGGGAGGAGCCTACAATGAGCAGTTCTTC

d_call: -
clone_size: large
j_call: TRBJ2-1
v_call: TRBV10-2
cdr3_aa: CASQLRGNEQFF
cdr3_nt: TGCGCCAGTCAACTCCGAGGGAATGAGCAGTTCTTC

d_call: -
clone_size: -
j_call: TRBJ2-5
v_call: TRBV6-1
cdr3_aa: CASSGSILAQYF
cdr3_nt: TGTGCCAGCAGTGGTTCGATACTGGCCCAGTACTTC

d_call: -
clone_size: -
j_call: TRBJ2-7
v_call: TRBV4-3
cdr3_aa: CASSQDSGSSYEQYF
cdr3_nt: TGCGCCAGCAGCCAAGATTCAGGGAGCTCCTACGAGCAGTACTTC

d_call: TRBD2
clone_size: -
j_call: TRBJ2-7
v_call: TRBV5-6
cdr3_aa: CASSPLTGTSGIGEQYF
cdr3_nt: TGTGCCAGCAGCCCGCTCACCGGGACTAGCGGGATCGGCGAGCAGTACTTC

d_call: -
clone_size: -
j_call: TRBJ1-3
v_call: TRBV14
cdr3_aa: CASSHFSGVAGNTIYF
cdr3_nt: TGTGCCAGCAGCCACTTCTCAGGGGTGGCTGGAAACACCATATATTTT

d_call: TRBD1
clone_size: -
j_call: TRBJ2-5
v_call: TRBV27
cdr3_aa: CASSLIWQGAGETQYF
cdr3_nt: TGTGCCAGCAGTTTAATTTGGCAGGGGGCTGGGGAGACCCAGTACTTC

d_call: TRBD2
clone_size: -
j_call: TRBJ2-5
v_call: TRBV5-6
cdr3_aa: CASSLPSGREGETQYF
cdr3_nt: TGTGCCAGCAGCTTACCTAGCGGGCGGGAAGGTGAGACCCAGTACTTC

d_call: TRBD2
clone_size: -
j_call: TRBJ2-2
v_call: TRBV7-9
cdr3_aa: CASSYTSGRADTGELFF
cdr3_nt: TGTGCCAGCAGCTACACTAGCGGGAGGGCCGACACCGGGGAGCTGTTTTTT

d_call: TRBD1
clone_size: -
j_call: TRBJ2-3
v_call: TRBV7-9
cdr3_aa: CASSHGTDGQTNTQYF
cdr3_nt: TGTGCCAGCAGCCATGGGACAGACGGCCAAACAAATACGCAGTATTTT

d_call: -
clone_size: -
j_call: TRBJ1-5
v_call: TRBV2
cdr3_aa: CASSAGEDSNQPQHF
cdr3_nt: TGTGCCAGCAGCGCTGGGGAGGACAGCAATCAGCCCCAGCATTTT

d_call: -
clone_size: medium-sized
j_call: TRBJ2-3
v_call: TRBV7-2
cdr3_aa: CASSFPNRDLSTDTQYF
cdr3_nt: TGTGCCAGCAGCTTCCCTAACAGAGATCTTAGCACAGATACGCAGTATTTT

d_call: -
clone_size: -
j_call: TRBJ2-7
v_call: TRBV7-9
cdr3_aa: CASSLGTRDNYEQYF
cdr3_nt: TGTGCCAGCAGCTTAGGGACCCGGGACAACTACGAGCAGTACTTC

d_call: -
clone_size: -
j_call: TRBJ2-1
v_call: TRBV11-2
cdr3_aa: CASSLYIEDNEQFF
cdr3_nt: TGTGCCAGCAGCCTCTACATAGAGGACAATGAGCAGTTCTTC

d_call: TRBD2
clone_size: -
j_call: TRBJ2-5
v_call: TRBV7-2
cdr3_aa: CASSWEGPRETQYF
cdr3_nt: TGTGCCAGCAGCTGGGAGGGACCCCGGGAGACCCAGTACTTC

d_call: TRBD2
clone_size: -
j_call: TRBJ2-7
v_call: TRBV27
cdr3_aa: CASRPSGRVYEQYF
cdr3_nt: TGTGCCAGCAGACCTAGCGGGAGGGTCTACGAGCAGTACTTC

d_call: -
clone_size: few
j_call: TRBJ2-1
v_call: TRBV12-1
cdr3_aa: CASSQTGLAENEQFF
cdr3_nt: TGTGCCAGCAGTCAAACGGGGCTAGCGGAGAATGAGCAGTTCTTC

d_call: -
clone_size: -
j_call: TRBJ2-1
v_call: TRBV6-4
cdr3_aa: CASSLVGELGEQFF
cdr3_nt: TGTGCCAGCAGCCTCGTGGGGGAATTAGGTGAGCAGTTCTTC

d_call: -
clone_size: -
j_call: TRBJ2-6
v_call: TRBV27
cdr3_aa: CASSFQVPRSGANVLTF
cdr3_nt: TGTGCCAGCAGTTTCCAGGTACCGCGCTCTGGGGCCAACGTCCTGACTTTC

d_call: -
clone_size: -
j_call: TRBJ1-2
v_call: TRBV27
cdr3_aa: CASSPGAGESYGYTF
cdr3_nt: TGTGCCAGCAGTCCCGGGGCAGGGGAGAGCTATGGCTACACCTTC

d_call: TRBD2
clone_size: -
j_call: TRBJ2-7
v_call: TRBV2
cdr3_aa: CATRGGRTANYEQYF
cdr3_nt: TGTGCCACCCGGGGGGGCCGAACAGCTAACTACGAGCAGTACTTC

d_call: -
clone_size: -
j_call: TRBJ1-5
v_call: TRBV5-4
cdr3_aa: CASSSWDNNQPQHF
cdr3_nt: TGTGCCAGCAGCTCATGGGACAATAATCAGCCCCAGCATTTT

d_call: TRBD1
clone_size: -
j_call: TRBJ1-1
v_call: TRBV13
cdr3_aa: CASSPQGGPEAFF
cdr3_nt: TGTGCCAGCAGCCCACAGGGGGGACCTGAAGCTTTCTTT

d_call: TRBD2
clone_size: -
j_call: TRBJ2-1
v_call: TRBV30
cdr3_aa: CAWSSGTSGSYSRRFF
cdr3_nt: TGTGCCTGGAGTTCCGGGACTAGCGGGAGTTACAGCAGACGGTTCTTC

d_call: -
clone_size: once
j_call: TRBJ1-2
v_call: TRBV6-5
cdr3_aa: CASSYSTAFLTYGYTF
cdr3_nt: TGTGCCAGCAGTTACTCTACAGCCTTTTTAACCTATGGCTACACCTTC

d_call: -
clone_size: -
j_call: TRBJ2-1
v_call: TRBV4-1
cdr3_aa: CASSQDRNEQFF
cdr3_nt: TGCGCCAGCAGCCAAGACCGTAATGAGCAGTTCTTC

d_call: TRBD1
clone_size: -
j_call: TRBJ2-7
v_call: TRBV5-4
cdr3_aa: CASSLEGTGSYEQYF
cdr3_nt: TGTGCCAGCAGCTTGGAGGGGACAGGGTCCTACGAGCAGTACTTC

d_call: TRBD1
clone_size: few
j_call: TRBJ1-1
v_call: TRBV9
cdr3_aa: CASSAGQGPLANTEAFF
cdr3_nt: TGTGCCAGCAGCGCTGGACAGGGACCTCTAGCAAACACTGAAGCTTTCTTT